This entry is about one TCR beta chain. Per the study methods: Estimated nucleated cell counts came from reference gene primer amplification. TCRdb's table, derived via immunoSEQ multiplex PCR, lists solely in-frame clones and lacks some. V, J and clone size derive from that table, while D and trimming were established from the DNA sequence. The sample carries around 430,000 clones, approximately 89% recorded once. V was trimmed by 4 bases and J by 0 bases, leaving 14 bases between them. This CDR3 contains 16 residues. The V gene's germline CDR1 is KGHDR and CDR2 SFDVKD. The entry originates in a study of blood T cell repertoires in COVID-19. Across the whole study: Acute and convalescent COVID-19 samples came from the United States, Italy and Spain.

Material for sequencing was peripheral blood. The source of this sequence is a woman between 50 and 59 years old with COVID-19, enrolled during active disease. V and J are TRBV24-1 and TRBJ1-2; D perhaps matches TRBD1 (5 bases). The CDR3 nucleotides read TGTGCCACCAGTGACCGCGGGGGGTTCCCTAACTATGGCTACACCTTC. Its translation: CATSDRGGFPNYGYTF.